This TCR beta chain was sequenced in a study of blood T cell repertoires in COVID-19. Overall study: The United States, Italy and Spain were the sources of the acute and convalescent COVID-19 samples. The analysed material was cDNA or gDNA that came from T cells, B-cell-depleted T cells, or PBMCs.

In the original processing: Nucleated cell number was recorded as an estimate derived from reference gene primer amplification. TCRdb keeps only in-frame clones here, not all; method: immunoSEQ multiplex PCR. That table gives V, J and clone size, and the DNA gave D and trimming. The repertoire consists of about 170,000 clones, with approximately 91% occurring once and the leading ten covering about 0.54%. Sequencing used peripheral blood. The receptor's source is a man aged 50-59 years with acute or convalescent COVID-19.

CDR3 sequence: CASSFGLAGSIGELFF. The CDR3 region has the DNA TGTGCCAGCAGCTTCGGACTAGCGGGTAGTATCGGGGAGCTGTTTTTT. The chain is built from TRBV5-4 and TRBJ2-2; 11 positions match TRBD2. The V and J ends lost 2 bases and 7 bases, in that order; junction bases with no gene match: 7. Germline assignment: CDR1 SGHNT and CDR2 YYREEE (reference sequence). The CDR3 contains 16 residues.